The T cell receptor beta chain described here comes from a study of preoperative IRX-2 immunotherapy in early breast cancer. The treatment was: preoperative locoregional IRX-2 cytokine immunotherapy. Preoperative locoregional IRX-2 cytokine immunotherapy was tested in the phase Ib source study. Germline CDR1 is MNHGY and CDR2 is SAAAGT. The CDR3 sequence is 14 residues long. V was trimmed by 5 bases and J by 0 bases, leaving 11 bases between them. Method: immunoSEQ multiplex PCR; TCRdb's copy keeps in-frame clones and lacks some. The sample records about 98,000 clones, roughly 85% being singletons. The clonotype originates from a human donor with breast cancer. The rearrangement uses TRBV6-8 and TRBJ2-7; D unclear. Specimen: tumor tissue, collected after IRX-2 immunotherapy. CDR3 coding DNA: TGTGCCAGCAGTGAGTCACAGCTCTCCTACGAGCAGTACTTC. Translated, it gives CASSESQLSYEQYF.